This TCR beta chain is from a study of immune evolution from preneoplasia to lung adenocarcinoma. V lost 5 bases and J lost 4; bases outside the gene matches: 6. CDR1 and CDR2 from the germline V gene are MDHEN and SYDVKM. CDR3 length: 14 amino acids. Generated by immunoSEQ multiplex PCR, the TCRdb table keeps only in-frame clones and is missing some. The repertoire holds 9,000 to 10,000 clones, with roughly 83% as singletons. The specimen sequenced was FFPE minimally invasive lung adenocarcinoma tissue. This TCR came from a donor at least 70 years old with lung adenocarcinoma. This chain links TRBV28 with TRBJ1-2; 8 bases are shared with TRBD1. CDR3 sequence reads: CASSQDRVTYGYTF. In nucleotides, the CDR3 is TGTGCCAGCAGTCAGGACAGGGTAACCTATGGCTACACCTTC.